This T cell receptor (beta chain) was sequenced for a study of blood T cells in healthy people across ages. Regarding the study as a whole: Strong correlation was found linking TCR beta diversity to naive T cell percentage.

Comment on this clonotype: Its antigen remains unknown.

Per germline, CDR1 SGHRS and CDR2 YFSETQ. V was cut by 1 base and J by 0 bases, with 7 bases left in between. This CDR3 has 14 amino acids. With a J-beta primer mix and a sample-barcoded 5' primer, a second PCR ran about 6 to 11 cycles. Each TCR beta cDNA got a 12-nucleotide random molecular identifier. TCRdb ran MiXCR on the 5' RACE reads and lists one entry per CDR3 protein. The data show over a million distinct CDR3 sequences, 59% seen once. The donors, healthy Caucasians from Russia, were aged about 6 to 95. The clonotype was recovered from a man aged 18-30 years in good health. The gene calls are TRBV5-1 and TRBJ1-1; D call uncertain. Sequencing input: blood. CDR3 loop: CASSLPHMNTEAFF. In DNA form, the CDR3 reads TGCGCCAGCAGCTTGCCGCATATGAACACTGAAGCTTTCTTT. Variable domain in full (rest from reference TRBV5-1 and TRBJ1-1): KAGVTQTPRYLIKTRGQQVTLSCSPISGHRSVSWYQQTPGQGLQFLFEYFSETQRNKGNFPGRFSGRQFSNSRSEMNVSTLELGDSALYLCASSLPHMNTEAFFGQGTRLTVV.